This T cell receptor beta chain was retrieved from a study of long-term antiretroviral therapy in people with HIV. The CDR3 covers 17 residues. The V and J ends lost 3 bases and 4 bases, in that order; junction bases with no gene match: 8. CDR1 and CDR2 (germline): SGDLS, YYNGEE. Two or more post-ART PBMC samples, plus at least one pre-ART sample, were available for each donor. Regarding this clone: Its antigen is as yet unknown.

Notes on the study in general: The data indicate that diversity increased after ART but remained below transplant donor controls. Versus controls, repertoires in people with HIV had narrower CDR3 length ranges.

A v3.0 immunoSEQ assay was performed at survey level. Using immunoSEQ multiplex PCR, the repertoire was profiled, and TCRdb retains in-frame clones only, with some absent. The top ten hold approximately 17% of the sample, which has about 10,000 clones, 75% to 85% seen once. The chain combines TRBV9 with TRBJ2-1, with 12 bases that match TRBD2. Sequencing was performed on unsorted PBMCs, taken 0.7 years after starting antiretroviral therapy. The sequence was obtained from a middle-aged man with HIV. In DNA, the CDR3 is TGTGCCAGCAGCGGGTCTAGCGGGAGGGCGGCTTACAATGAGCAGTTCTTC. Its protein product is CASSGSSGRAAYNEQFF.